The rows below give T cell receptor beta chains drawn from one sample of a study of T cells in localized non-small cell lung cancer. Data came from immunoSEQ multiplex PCR; TCRdb stores just in-frame clones and leaves some out. The table shows tens of thousands of clones, with roughly 87% occurring only once. Here the sequenced sample was peripheral blood, taken before any cancer treatment. The receptors were sampled from a woman aged 35 to 70 with stage I lung adenocarcinoma. CDR3s include the opening cysteine and the closing phenylalanine or tryptophan. The D gene is left open where the match is weak. Some rows mark clone size as missing; the rest say once, few, many or name a class of expanded clone.

clone_size: -; d_call: TRBD1; j_call: TRBJ1-3; v_call: TRBV4-3; cdr3_nt: TGCGCCAGCAGCCTGGGACAGGGATTTTACACCATATATTTT; cdr3_aa: CASSLGQGFYTIYF
clone_size: -; d_call: TRBD1; j_call: TRBJ1-6; v_call: TRBV5-1; cdr3_nt: TGCGCCAGCAGCTTGGGCAGGGGGAATTCACCCCTCCACTTT; cdr3_aa: CASSLGRGNSPLHF
clone_size: -; d_call: -; j_call: TRBJ2-5; v_call: TRBV28; cdr3_nt: TGTGCCAGCAGAGACAACAGGGTGGAAGAGACCCAGTACTTC; cdr3_aa: CASRDNRVEETQYF
clone_size: -; d_call: -; j_call: TRBJ2-3; v_call: TRBV27; cdr3_nt: TGTGCCAGCAGTTTATGGGGGTTTAGCACAGATACGCAGTATTTT; cdr3_aa: CASSLWGFSTDTQYF
clone_size: -; d_call: TRBD2; j_call: TRBJ2-2; v_call: TRBV7-3; cdr3_nt: TGTGCCAGCAGCTTGACTAGCGGGGGTTACACCGGGGAGCTGTTTTTT; cdr3_aa: CASSLTSGGYTGELFF
clone_size: -; d_call: -; j_call: TRBJ1-1; v_call: TRBV23-1; cdr3_nt: TGCGCCAGCAGTCAATTAACCGGAGGGGCCCACACTGAAGCTTTCTTT; cdr3_aa: CASSQLTGGAHTEAFF
clone_size: -; d_call: -; j_call: TRBJ2-1; v_call: TRBV9; cdr3_nt: TGTGCCAGCAGCGTAGTGTTAGTAGGTGAGCAGTTCTTC; cdr3_aa: CASSVVLVGEQFF
clone_size: -; d_call: -; j_call: TRBJ1-3; v_call: TRBV28; cdr3_nt: TGTGCCAGCAGTTCCCTTCCAGGACGCCAAGCCCTCTCTGGAAACACCATATATTTT; cdr3_aa: CASSSLPGRQALSGNTIYF
clone_size: -; d_call: -; j_call: TRBJ2-5; v_call: TRBV19; cdr3_nt: TGTGCCAGTAGAAAACAGGGCGCCGAGACCCAGTACTTC; cdr3_aa: CASRKQGAETQYF
clone_size: -; d_call: -; j_call: TRBJ2-7; v_call: TRBV2; cdr3_nt: TGTGCCAGCAGAGGACAGCCCTACGAGCAGTACTTC; cdr3_aa: CASRGQPYEQYF
clone_size: -; d_call: TRBD1; j_call: TRBJ2-2; v_call: TRBV5-1; cdr3_nt: TGCGCCAGCAGCTTGGGAGGGGGCGCTTTCGGGGAGCTGTTTTTT; cdr3_aa: CASSLGGGAFGELFF
clone_size: -; d_call: TRBD1; j_call: TRBJ1-5; v_call: TRBV6-1; cdr3_nt: TGTGCCAGCTGTGGGTGGGGGGCAGGGACAGACCTTTATAGCAATCAGCCCCAGCATTTT; cdr3_aa: CASCGWGAGTDLYSNQPQHF
clone_size: -; d_call: TRBD2; j_call: TRBJ2-1; v_call: TRBV19; cdr3_nt: TGTGCCAGTAGTATAGAAGCGGGAGTCTACAATGAGCAGTTCTTC; cdr3_aa: CASSIEAGVYNEQFF
clone_size: -; d_call: TRBD1; j_call: TRBJ1-2; v_call: TRBV28; cdr3_nt: TGTGCCAGCAAATTTTCGGACAGGACAACCTATGGCTACACCTTC; cdr3_aa: CASKFSDRTTYGYTF
clone_size: -; d_call: -; j_call: TRBJ1-1; v_call: TRBV5-4; cdr3_nt: TGTGCCAGCAGCTTGGTTACGGGAGGGGGCACTGAAGCTTTCTTT; cdr3_aa: CASSLVTGGGTEAFF
clone_size: -; d_call: -; j_call: TRBJ1-2; v_call: TRBV5-1; cdr3_nt: TGCGCCAGCAGCTTGGCTTTGGCACAGAACTATGGCTACACCTTC; cdr3_aa: CASSLALAQNYGYTF
clone_size: -; d_call: TRBD1; j_call: TRBJ1-4; v_call: TRBV10-1; cdr3_nt: TGCGCCAGCAGTGAGGGCAGGGGGCGAAATGAAAAACTGTTTTTT; cdr3_aa: CASSEGRGRNEKLFF
clone_size: -; d_call: -; j_call: TRBJ1-3; v_call: TRBV11-3; cdr3_nt: TGTGCCAGCAGCTCCATGGCAGACACCATATATTTT; cdr3_aa: CASSSMADTIYF
clone_size: -; d_call: -; j_call: TRBJ2-3; v_call: TRBV7-2; cdr3_nt: TGTGCCAGCAGCAAGCGGCCGGGACTGAACACAGATACGCAGTATTTT; cdr3_aa: CASSKRPGLNTDTQYF
clone_size: -; d_call: -; j_call: TRBJ1-3; v_call: TRBV18; cdr3_nt: TGTGCCAGCTCGTCACACGGTACAACTGTTGGAAACACCATATATTTT; cdr3_aa: CASSSHGTTVGNTIYF
clone_size: few; d_call: -; j_call: TRBJ1-1; v_call: TRBV28; cdr3_nt: TGTGCCAGCAGTCGTCTGGGTGGCACTGAAGCTTTCTTT; cdr3_aa: CASSRLGGTEAFF
clone_size: -; d_call: -; j_call: TRBJ1-1; v_call: TRBV19; cdr3_nt: TGTGCCAGTAGTATAGGGAGGGTGGACTCTGAAGCTTTCTTT; cdr3_aa: CASSIGRVDSEAFF
clone_size: -; d_call: -; j_call: TRBJ1-3; v_call: TRBV18; cdr3_nt: TGTGCCAGCTCACCAAATCCCGGGGACACCATATATTTT; cdr3_aa: CASSPNPGDTIYF
clone_size: -; d_call: TRBD1; j_call: TRBJ1-2; v_call: TRBV7-2; cdr3_nt: TGTGCCAGCAGCCCAACCGGGACAGGGGGCCGTGGCTACACCTTC; cdr3_aa: CASSPTGTGGRGYTF
clone_size: -; d_call: -; j_call: TRBJ2-3; v_call: TRBV5-4; cdr3_nt: TGTGCCAGCAGCTTGAAACAGGGATTAGATACGCAGTATTTT; cdr3_aa: CASSLKQGLDTQYF
clone_size: -; d_call: TRBD1; j_call: TRBJ1-2; v_call: TRBV5-1; cdr3_nt: TGCGCCAGCAGCTTGGGGGACAGAAGCTATGGCTACACCTTC; cdr3_aa: CASSLGDRSYGYTF
clone_size: -; d_call: -; j_call: TRBJ2-3; v_call: TRBV28; cdr3_nt: TGTGCCAGCGCGCTCACAGATACGCAGTATTTT; cdr3_aa: CASALTDTQYF